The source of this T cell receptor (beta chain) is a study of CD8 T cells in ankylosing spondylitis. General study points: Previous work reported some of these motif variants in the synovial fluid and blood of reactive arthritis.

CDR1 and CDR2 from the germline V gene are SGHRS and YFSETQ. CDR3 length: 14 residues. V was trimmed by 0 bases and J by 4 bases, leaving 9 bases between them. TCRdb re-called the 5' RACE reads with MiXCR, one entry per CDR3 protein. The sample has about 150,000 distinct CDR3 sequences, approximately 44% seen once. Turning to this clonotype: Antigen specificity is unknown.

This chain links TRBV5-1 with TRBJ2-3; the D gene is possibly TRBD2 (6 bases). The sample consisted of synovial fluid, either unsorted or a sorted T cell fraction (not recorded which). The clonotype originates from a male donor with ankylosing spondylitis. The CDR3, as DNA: TGCGCCAGCAGCTTGGCCCCGGGGGCAGATACGCAGTATTTT. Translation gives CASSLAPGADTQYF.